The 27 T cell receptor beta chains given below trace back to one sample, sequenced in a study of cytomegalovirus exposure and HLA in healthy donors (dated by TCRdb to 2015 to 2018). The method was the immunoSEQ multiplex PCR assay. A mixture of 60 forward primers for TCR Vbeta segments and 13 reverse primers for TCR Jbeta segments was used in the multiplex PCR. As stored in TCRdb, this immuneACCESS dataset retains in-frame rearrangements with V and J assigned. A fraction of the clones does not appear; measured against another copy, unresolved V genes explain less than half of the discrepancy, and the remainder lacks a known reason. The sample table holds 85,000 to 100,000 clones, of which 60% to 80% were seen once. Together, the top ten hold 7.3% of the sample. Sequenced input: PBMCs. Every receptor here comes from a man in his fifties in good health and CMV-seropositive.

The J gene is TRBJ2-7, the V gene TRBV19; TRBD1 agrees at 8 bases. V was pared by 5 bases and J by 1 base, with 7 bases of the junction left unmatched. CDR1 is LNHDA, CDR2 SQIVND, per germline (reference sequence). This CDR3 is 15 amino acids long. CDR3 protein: CASSDRGLSSYEQYF. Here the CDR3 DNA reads TGTGCCAGTAGTGACAGGGGACTGTCGTCCTACGAGCAGTACTTC.

This chain's CDR3 is CASTQAENTEAFF. CDR3 in DNA: TGTGCCAGCACCCAAGCGGAGAACACTGAAGCTTTCTTT. This chain links TRBV2 with TRBJ1-1; D call uncertain. The CDR3 runs to 13 residues. Germline assignment: CDR1 SNHLY and CDR2 FYNNEI. The V end was cut by 7 bases, the J end by 1 base, with 10 bases between. Full variable domain (remainder filled in from reference TRBV2 and TRBJ1-1): EPEVTQTPSHQVTQMGQEVILRCVPISNHLYFYWYRQILGQKVEFLVSFYNNEISEKSEIFDDQFSVERPDGSNFTLKIRSTKLEDSAMYFCASTQAENTEAFFGQGTRLTVV.

The CDR3 DNA sequence: TGTGCCAGCAGTGAAAAGGGGGCTATCGGTGGCTACACCTTC. Protein product: CASSEKGAIGGYTF. J is TRBJ1-2 and V is TRBV2; 7 bases align to TRBD1. V lost 2 bases to trimming and J lost 7 bases; unmatched junction nucleotides: 7. The CDR3 runs to 14 residues. The V gene's germline CDR1 is SNHLY and CDR2 FYNNEI.

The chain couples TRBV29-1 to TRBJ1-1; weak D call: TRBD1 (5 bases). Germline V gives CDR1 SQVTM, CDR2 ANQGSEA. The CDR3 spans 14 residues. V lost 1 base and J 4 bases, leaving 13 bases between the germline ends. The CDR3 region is CSVEVAGVGTEAFF. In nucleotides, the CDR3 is TGCAGCGTTGAAGTGGCGGGGGTCGGCACTGAAGCTTTCTTT.

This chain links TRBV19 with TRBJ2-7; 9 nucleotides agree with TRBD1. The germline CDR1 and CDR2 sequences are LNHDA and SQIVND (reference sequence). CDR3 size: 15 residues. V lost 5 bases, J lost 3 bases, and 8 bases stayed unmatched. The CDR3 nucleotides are TGTGCCAGTAGTTTCCCGGGACAGGGAATCTACGAGCAGTACTTC. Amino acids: CASSFPGQGIYEQYF.

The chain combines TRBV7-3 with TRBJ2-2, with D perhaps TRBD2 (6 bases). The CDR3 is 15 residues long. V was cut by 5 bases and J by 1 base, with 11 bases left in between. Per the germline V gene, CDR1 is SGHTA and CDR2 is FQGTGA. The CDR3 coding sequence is TGTGCCAGCAGCCCCGGGACTTTGAACACCGGGGAGCTGTTTTTT. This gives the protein CASSPGTLNTGELFF.

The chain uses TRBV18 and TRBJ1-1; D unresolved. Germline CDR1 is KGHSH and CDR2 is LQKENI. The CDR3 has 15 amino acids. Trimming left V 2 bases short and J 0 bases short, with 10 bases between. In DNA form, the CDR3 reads TGTGCCAGCTCACCAATTAGACTTTTGAACACTGAAGCTTTCTTT. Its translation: CASSPIRLLNTEAFF.

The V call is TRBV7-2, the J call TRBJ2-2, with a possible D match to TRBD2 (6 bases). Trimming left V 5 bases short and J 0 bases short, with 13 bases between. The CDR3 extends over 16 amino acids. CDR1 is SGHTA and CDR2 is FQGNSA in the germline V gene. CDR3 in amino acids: CASSPLPGANTGELFF. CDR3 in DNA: TGTGCCAGCAGCCCCCTGCCGGGGGCGAACACCGGGGAGCTGTTTTTT.

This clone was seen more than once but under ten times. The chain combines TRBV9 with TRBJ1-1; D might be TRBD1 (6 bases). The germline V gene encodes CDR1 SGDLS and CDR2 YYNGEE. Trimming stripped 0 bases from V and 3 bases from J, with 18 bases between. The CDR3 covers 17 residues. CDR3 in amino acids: CASSVGGRGGVDTEAFF. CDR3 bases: TGTGCCAGCAGCGTAGGGGGGCGTGGGGGGGTTGACACTGAAGCTTTCTTT.

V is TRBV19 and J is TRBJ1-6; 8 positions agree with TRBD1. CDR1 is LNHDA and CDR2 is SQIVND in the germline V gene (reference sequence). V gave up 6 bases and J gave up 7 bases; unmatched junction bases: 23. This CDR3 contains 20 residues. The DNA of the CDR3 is TGTGCCAGTAGCCTAATCCCAGGACAGGGTAACAACCCGATCAATTCACCCCTCCACTTT. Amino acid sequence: CASSLIPGQGNNPINSPLHF.

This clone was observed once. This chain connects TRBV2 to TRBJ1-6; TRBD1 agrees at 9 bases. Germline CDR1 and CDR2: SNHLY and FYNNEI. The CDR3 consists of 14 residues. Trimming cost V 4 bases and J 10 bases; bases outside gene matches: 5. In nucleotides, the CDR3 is TGTGCCAGCAGTGGCGACAGGGGGGTGTCACCCCTCCACTTT. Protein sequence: CASSGDRGVSPLHF.

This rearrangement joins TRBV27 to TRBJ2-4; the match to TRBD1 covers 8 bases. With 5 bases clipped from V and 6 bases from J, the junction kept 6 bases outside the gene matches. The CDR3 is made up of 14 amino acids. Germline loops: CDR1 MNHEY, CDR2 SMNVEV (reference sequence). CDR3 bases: TGTGCCAGCAGTGACCAGGGGGCGGGAAACATTCAGTACTTC. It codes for CASSDQGAGNIQYF.

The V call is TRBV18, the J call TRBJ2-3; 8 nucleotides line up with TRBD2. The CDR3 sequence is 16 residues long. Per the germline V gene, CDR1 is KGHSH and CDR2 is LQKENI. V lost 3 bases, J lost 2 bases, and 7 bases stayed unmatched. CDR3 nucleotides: TGTGCCAGCTCACCGGCAGGGCGGGGGGCCACAGATACGCAGTATTTT. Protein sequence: CASSPAGRGATDTQYF.

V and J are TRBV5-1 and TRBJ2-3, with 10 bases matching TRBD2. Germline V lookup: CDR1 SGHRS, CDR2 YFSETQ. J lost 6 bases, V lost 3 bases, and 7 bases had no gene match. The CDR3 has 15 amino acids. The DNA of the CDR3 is TGCGCCAGCAGCTCACTAGCGGGGCAGAGGGATACGCAGTATTTT. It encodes CASSSLAGQRDTQYF.

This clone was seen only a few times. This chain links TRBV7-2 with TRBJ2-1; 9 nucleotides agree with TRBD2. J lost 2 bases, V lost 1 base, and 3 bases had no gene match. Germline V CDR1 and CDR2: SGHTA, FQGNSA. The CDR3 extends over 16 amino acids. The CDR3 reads CASSLDGGGAYNEQFF. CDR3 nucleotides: TGTGCCAGCAGCTTAGACGGCGGGGGGGCCTACAATGAGCAGTTCTTC.

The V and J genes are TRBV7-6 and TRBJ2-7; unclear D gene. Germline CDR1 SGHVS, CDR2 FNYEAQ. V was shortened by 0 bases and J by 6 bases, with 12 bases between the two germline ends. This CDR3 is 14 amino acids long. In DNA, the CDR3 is TGTGCCAGCAGCTTAGCCCGCGGCCTCGGCGAGCAGTACTTC. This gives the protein CASSLARGLGEQYF.

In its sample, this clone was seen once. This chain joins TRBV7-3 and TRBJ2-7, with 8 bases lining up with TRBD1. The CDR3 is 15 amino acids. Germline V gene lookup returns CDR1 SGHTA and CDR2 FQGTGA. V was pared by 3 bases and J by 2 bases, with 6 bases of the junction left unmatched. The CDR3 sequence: CASSFGTGATYEQYF. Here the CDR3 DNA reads TGTGCCAGCAGCTTTGGGACAGGTGCTACCTACGAGCAGTACTTC.

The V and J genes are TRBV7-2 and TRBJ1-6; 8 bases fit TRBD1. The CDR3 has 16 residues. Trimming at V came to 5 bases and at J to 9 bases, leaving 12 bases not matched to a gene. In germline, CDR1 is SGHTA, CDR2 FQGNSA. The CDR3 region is CASSNVITGGGSPLHF. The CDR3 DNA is TGTGCCAGCAGCAACGTCATTACAGGGGGAGGTTCACCCCTCCACTTT.

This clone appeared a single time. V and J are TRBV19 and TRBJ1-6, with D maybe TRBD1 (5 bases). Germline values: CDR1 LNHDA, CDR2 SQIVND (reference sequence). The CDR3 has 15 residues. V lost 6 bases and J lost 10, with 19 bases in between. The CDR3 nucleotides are TGTGCCAGTAGAGGGGAGGGACCCGGAAAATCACCCCTCCACTTT. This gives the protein CASRGEGPGKSPLHF.

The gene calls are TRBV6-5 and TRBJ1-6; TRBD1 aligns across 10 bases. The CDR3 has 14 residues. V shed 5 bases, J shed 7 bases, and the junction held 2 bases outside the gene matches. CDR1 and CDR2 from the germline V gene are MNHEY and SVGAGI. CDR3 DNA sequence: TGTGCCAGCAGTGGGACAGGGGAGAATTCACCCCTCCACTTT. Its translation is CASSGTGENSPLHF.

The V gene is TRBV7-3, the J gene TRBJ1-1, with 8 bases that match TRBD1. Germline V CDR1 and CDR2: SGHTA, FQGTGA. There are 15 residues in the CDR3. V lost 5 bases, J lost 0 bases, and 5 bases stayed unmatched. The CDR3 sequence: CASSDDRGLNTEAFF. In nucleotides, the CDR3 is TGTGCCAGCAGCGACGACAGGGGCCTGAACACTGAAGCTTTCTTT.

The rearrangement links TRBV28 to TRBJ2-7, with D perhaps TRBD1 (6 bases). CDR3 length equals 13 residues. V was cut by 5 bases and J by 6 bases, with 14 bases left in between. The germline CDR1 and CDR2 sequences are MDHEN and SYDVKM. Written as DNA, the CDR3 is TGTGCCAGCAGTATCCGGACAGTGAGCGAGCAGTACTTC. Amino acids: CASSIRTVSEQYF.

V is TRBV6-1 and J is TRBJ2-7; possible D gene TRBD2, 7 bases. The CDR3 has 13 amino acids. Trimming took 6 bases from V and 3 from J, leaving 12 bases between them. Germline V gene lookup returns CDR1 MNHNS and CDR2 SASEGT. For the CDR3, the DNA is TGTGCCAGCAGAATGGGAGGGGGCTACGAGCAGTACTTC. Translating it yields CASRMGGGYEQYF.

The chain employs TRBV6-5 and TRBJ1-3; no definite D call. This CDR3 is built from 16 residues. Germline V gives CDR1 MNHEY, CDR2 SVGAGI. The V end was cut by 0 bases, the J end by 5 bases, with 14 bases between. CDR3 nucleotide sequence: TGTGCCAGCAGTTACTCGAGAGGTTCTCAAAGAAACACCATATATTTT. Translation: CASSYSRGSQRNTIYF.

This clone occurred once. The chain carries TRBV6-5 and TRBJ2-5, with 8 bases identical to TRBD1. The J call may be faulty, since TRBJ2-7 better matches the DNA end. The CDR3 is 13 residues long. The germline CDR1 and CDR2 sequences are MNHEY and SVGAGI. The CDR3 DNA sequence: TGTGCCAGCAGTTACAACAGGGGGTACGAGCAGTACTTC. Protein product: CASSYNRGYEQYF.

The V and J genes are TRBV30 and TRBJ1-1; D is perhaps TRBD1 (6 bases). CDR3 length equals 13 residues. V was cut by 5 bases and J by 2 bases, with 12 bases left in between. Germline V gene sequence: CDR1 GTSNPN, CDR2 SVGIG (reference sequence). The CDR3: CAWEGGLNTEAFF. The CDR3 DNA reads TGTGCCTGGGAGGGGGGGCTAAACACTGAAGCTTTCTTT.

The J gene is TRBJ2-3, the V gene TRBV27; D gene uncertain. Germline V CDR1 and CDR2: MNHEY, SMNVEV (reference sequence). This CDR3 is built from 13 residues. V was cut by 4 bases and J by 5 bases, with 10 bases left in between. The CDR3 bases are TGTGCCAGCAGTTCTCCTTCGGGAGATACGCAGTATTTT. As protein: CASSSPSGDTQYF.